This T cell receptor beta chain was recovered during a study of blood T cells in healthy people across ages. Study-wide results and limits: Getting older went along with TCR beta diversity per million T cells dropping roughly linearly. Long-lived donors had more naive CD4+ cells and higher diversity than aged donors.

For the second PCR, which ran for 7 to 11 cycles, a sample-barcoded 5' primer and a J-beta primer mix were used. In TCRdb, the 5' RACE reads were re-called with MiXCR into one record per CDR3 protein. The sample lists about 1.4 million distinct CDR3 sequences, around 59% occurring once. Remarks on this clonotype: Antigen unknown.

Investigators took around 10 milliliters of peripheral blood from every donor. The source of this sequence is a man between 18 and 29 years old in good health. Sequencing was carried out using blood.

DNA of the CDR3: TGTGCCAGCAGTTTTGGTAGCGGGAGTTACGAGCAGTACTTC. It yields the protein CASSFGSGSYEQYF. The chain uses TRBV27 and TRBJ2-7; 9 bases are shared with TRBD2. The V gene end was trimmed by 3 bases and the J gene end by 4 bases; junction bases not matched to a gene: 4. CDR3 length equals 14 residues. CDR1 is MNHEY and CDR2 is SMNVEV in the germline V gene (reference sequence).